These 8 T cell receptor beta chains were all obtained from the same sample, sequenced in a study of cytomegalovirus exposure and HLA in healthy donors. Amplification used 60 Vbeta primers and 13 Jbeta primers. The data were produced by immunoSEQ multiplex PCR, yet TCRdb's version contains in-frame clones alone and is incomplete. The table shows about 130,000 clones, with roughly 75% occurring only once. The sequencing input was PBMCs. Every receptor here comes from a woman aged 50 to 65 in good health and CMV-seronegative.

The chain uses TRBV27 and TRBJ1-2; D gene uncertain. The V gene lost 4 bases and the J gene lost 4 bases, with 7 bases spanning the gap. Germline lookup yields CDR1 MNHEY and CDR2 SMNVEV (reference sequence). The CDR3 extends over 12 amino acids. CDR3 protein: CASSSPGYGYTF. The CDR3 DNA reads TGTGCCAGCAGTTCCCCGGGCTATGGCTACACCTTC.

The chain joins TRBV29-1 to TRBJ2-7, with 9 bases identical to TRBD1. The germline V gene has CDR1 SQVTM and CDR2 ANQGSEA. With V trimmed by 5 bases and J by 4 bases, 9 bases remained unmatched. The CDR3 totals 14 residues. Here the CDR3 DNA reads TGCAGCGTTTCCACCGGGACAGGGCAATACGAGCAGTACTTC. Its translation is CSVSTGTGQYEQYF.

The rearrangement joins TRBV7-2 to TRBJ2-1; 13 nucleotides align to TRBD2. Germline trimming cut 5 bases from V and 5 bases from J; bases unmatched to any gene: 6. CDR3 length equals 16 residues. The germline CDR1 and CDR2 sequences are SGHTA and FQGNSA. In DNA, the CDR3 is TGTGCCAGCAGCGACACTAGCGGGAGGGTCCACAATGAGCAGTTCTTC. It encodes CASSDTSGRVHNEQFF.

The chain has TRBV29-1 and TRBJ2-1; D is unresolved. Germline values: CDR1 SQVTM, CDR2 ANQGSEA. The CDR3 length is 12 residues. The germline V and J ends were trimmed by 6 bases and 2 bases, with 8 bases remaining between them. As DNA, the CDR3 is TGCAGCGTGGAGAGAACCTACAATGAGCAGTTCTTC. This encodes CSVERTYNEQFF.

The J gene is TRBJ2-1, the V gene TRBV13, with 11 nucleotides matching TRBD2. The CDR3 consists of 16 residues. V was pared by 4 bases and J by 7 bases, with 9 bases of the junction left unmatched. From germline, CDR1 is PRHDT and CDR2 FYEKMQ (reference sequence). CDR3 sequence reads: CASSSATSGSFNEQFF. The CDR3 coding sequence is TGTGCCAGCAGCTCCGCCACTAGCGGGAGTTTTAATGAGCAGTTCTTC. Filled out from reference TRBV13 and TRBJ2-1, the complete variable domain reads AAGVIQSPRHLIKEKRETATLKCYPIPRHDTVYWYQQGPGQDPQFLISFYEKMQSDKGSIPDRFSAQQFSDYHSELNMSSLELGDSALYFCASSSATSGSFNEQFFGPGTRLTVL.

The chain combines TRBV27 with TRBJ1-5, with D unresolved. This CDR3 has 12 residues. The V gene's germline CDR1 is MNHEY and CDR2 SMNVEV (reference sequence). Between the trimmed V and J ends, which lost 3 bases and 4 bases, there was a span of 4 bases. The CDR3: CASSFQNQPQHF. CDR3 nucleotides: TGTGCCAGCAGTTTCCAGAATCAGCCCCAGCATTTT.

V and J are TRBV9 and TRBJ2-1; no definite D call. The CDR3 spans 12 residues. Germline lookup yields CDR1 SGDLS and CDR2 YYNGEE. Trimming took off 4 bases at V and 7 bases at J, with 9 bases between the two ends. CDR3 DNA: TGTGCCAGCAGCCCGCGGTTGAATGAGCAGTTCTTC. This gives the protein CASSPRLNEQFF.

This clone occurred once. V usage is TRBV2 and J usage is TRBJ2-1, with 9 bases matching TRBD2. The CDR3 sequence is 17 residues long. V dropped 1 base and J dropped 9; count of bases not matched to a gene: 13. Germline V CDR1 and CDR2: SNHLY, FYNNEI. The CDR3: CASSEEWAAGGSGEQFF. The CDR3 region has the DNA TGTGCCAGCAGTGAAGAATGGGCAGCGGGAGGAAGTGGTGAGCAGTTCTTC.